This T cell receptor (beta chain) was sequenced for a study of T-cell memory formation after mild COVID-19. The germline CDR1 and CDR2 sequences are SGHTA and FQGNSA. The CDR3 has 11 amino acids. V lost 3 bases and J 6 bases, leaving 3 bases between the germline ends. Researchers used 5'RACE with constant-segment primers to make TCR alpha and TCR beta cDNA libraries that carry sample barcodes and UMIs. MiXCR, run by TCRdb on the 5' RACE reads, gives a single entry per CDR3 protein. The sample has 240,000 or so distinct CDR3 sequences, 8% to 9.5% seen once. This clonotype was picked up many times. Source material: PBMCs or a T cell subset sorted from them (not recorded which). This sequence was found in a man aged 18 to 29 who had mild COVID-19 (a few samples of this study predate the infection). Cell type and time point are not known. The chain couples TRBV7-2 to TRBJ2-1; D unresolved. CDR3 sequence reads: CASSLLNEQFF. Written as DNA, the CDR3 is TGTGCCAGCAGCTTGCTCAATGAGCAGTTCTTC. The full variable domain, rest sourced from reference TRBV7-2 and TRBJ2-1, is GAGVSQSPSNKVTEKGKDVELRCDPISGHTALYWYRQSLGQGLEFLIYFQGNSAPDKSGLPSDRFSAERTGGSVSTLTIQRTQQEDSAVYLCASSLLNEQFFGPGTRLTVL.